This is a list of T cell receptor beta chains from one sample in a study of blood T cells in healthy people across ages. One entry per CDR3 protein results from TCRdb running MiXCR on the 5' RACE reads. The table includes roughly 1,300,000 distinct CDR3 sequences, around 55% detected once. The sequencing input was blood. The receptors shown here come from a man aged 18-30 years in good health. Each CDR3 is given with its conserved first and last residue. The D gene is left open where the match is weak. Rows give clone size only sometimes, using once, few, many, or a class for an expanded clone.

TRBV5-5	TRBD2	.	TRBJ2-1	CASSLVVSSGRDNEQFF	TGTGCCAGCAGCTTGGTAGTCAGTAGCGGGAGGGACAATGAGCAGTTCTTC
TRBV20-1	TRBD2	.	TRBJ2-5	CSARGSSGRAWETQYF	TGCAGTGCTAGAGGCTCGAGCGGGAGGGCCTGGGAGACCCAGTACTTC
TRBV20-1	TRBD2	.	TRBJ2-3	CSASIPAGGTDTQYF	TGCAGTGCGAGTATCCCGGCGGGGGGCACAGATACGCAGTATTTT
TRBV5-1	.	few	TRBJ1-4	CASTGTVGEKLFF	TGCGCCAGCACCGGGACCGTGGGGGAAAAACTGTTTTTT
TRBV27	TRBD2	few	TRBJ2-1	CASSRAGGLPYNEQFF	TGTGCCAGCAGTAGAGCGGGAGGGCTCCCTTACAATGAGCAGTTCTTC
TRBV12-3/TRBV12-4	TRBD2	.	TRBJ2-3	CASSSSGIRIDTQYF	TGTGCCAGCAGTTCCAGCGGGATCAGAATAGATACGCAGTATTTT
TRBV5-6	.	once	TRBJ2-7	CASSLEQSFYEQYF	TGTGCCAGCAGCTTAGAACAGTCTTTTTACGAGCAGTACTTC
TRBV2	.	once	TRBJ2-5	CASSEHSEQETQYF	TGTGCCAGCAGTGAGCACTCCGAACAAGAGACCCAGTACTTC
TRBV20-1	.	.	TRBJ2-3	CSATDLGQQNTDTQYF	TGCAGTGCTACCGACTTAGGCCAGCAAAACACAGATACGCAGTATTTT
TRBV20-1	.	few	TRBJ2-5	CSASEWGVANNQETQYF	TGCAGTGCTAGTGAATGGGGAGTAGCGAACAACCAAGAGACCCAGTACTTC
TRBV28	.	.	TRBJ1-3	CASSLRWGSGNTIYF	TGTGCCAGCAGTCTCCGATGGGGCTCTGGAAACACCATATATTTT
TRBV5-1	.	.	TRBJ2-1	CASGTYISGGSNEQFF	TGCGCCAGCGGGACTTATATAAGTGGAGGGAGCAATGAGCAGTTCTTC
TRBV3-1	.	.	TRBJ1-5	CASSQEGLTNQPQHF	TGTGCCAGCAGCCAAGAAGGGCTAACGAATCAGCCCCAGCATTTT
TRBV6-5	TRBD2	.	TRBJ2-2	CASSRTSGDTGELFF	TGTGCCAGCAGCCGGACTAGCGGGGACACCGGGGAGCTGTTTTTT